The rows below give T cell receptor beta chains drawn from one sample of a study of post-analysis software for immune sequencing data. TCRdb used MiXCR to reprocess the PCR reads, holding one entry per CDR3 protein. The table includes 150,000 to 200,000 distinct CDR3 sequences, 35% to 40% detected once. Source: blood, taken after autologous hematopoietic stem cell transplantation. The receptors stem from a girl between 5 and 17 years old with multiple sclerosis. Each CDR3 is given with its conserved first and last residue. Fields, in order: D gene, J gene, clone size, V gene, CDR3 DNA, CDR3 protein. The D gene is left open where the match is weak. The size of a clone is reported for some rows only, either as once, few or many, or as a class for expanded clones.

.	TRBJ2-1	once	TRBV13	TGTGCCAGCAGCTTAGGGAACCGCCCCGCTGAGCAGTTCTTC	CASSLGNRPAEQFF
TRBD1	TRBJ1-1	many	TRBV11-2	TGTGCCAGCAGCTTAGAGGGGACAGGCTTCCCTGAAGCTTTCTTT	CASSLEGTGFPEAFF
.	TRBJ1-2	.	TRBV20-1	TGCAGTGCTAGAGATTGGGTGGGGAACTATGGCTACACCTTC	CSARDWVGNYGYTF
.	TRBJ2-1	many	TRBV12-3/TRBV12-4	TGTGCCAGCACCACGGACAGAGCCTACAATGAGCAGTTCTTC	CASTTDRAYNEQFF
.	TRBJ2-1	.	TRBV10-3	TGTGCCACCACAACAGGGAACGATGAGCAGTTCTTC	CATTTGNDEQFF
TRBD2	TRBJ2-3	few	TRBV9	TGTGCCAGCAGCCCCCGATCTAGCGGGAGTATAACAGATACGCAGTATTTT	CASSPRSSGSITDTQYF
.	TRBJ1-1	.	TRBV27	TGTGCCAGCAGTTTAAGCGACATGAACACTGAAGCTTTCTTT	CASSLSDMNTEAFF
.	TRBJ1-5	once	TRBV28	TGTGCCAGCAGCCTCGACCCGAGACAGCCCCAGCATTTT	CASSLDPRQPQHF
TRBD1	TRBJ2-1	.	TRBV27	TGTGCCAGCAGTCCCCTCGGGACAGCCCCCTACAATGAGCAGTTCTTC	CASSPLGTAPYNEQFF
TRBD1	TRBJ1-2	.	TRBV30	TGTGCCTGGAGTTCGCACAGGGGGCAGGGTGGCTACACCTTC	CAWSSHRGQGGYTF
.	TRBJ2-7	.	TRBV9	TGTACCAGCAGCGTAGGGGCGGAGAACTACGAGCAGTACTTC	CTSSVGAENYEQYF
.	TRBJ2-7	.	TRBV7-8	TGTGCCAGCAGCTTACCGGGGGGCCGGAACGAGCAGTACTTC	CASSLPGGRNEQYF
TRBD2	TRBJ2-1	few	TRBV12-3/TRBV12-4	TGTGCCAGCAGGGGACCATCGGCGGGAGAGTCCTACAATGAGCAGTTCTTC	CASRGPSAGESYNEQFF
.	TRBJ2-1	.	TRBV12-3/TRBV12-4	TGTGCCAGCAGTTTCCAAGAGACCCAGTTCTTC	CASSFQETQFF
TRBD2	TRBJ2-1	few	TRBV7-9	TGTGCCAGCAGCTCAGTTCGCGGGAGAGCTGAGCAGTTCTTC	CASSSVRGRAEQFF
.	TRBJ2-7	many	TRBV4-2	TGTGCCAGCAGCCAAAACAAACACTACGAGCAGTACTTC	CASSQNKHYEQYF
.	TRBJ2-7	.	TRBV4-2	TGTGCCAGCAGCCCGTTGACTTACTCCTACGAGCAGTACTTC	CASSPLTYSYEQYF
.	TRBJ2-2	.	TRBV6-2/TRBV6-3	TGTGCCAGCAGTTACGGGGTTTACCGGGACAAGAACACCGGGGAGCTGTTTTTT	CASSYGVYRDKNTGELFF
.	TRBJ2-7	few	TRBV19	TGTGCCAGTAGTATCCGGCAGCGCCACGAGCAGTACTTC	CASSIRQRHEQYF
TRBD2	TRBJ2-1	few	TRBV24-1	TGTGCCACCAGTTCCCCTCGTGGGACTAGCGGTTACAATGAGCAGTTCTTC	CATSSPRGTSGYNEQFF
TRBD2	TRBJ2-1	few	TRBV29-1	TGCAGCGTTGGGACTAGCGGACTTTTTGGGGGCGATGAGCAGTTCTTC	CSVGTSGLFGGDEQFF
TRBD1	TRBJ2-7	many	TRBV18	TGTGCCAGCTCACCGGGGACAGGACCTACTGAGCAGTACTTC	CASSPGTGPTEQYF
.	TRBJ1-5	.	TRBV15	TGTGCCACCGGGGCGGCTACAGGGCCGCATAGCAATCAGCCCCAGCATTTT	CATGAATGPHSNQPQHF
TRBD2	TRBJ2-3	many	TRBV4-2	TGTGCCAGCAACCCCACAAGACTAGCGGGACAGGCAGATACGCAGTATTTT	CASNPTRLAGQADTQYF
TRBD2	TRBJ2-3	.	TRBV5-1	TGCGCCAGCAGCTTGCGGGGGGTTAGGACAGATACGCAGTATTTT	CASSLRGVRTDTQYF
TRBD1	TRBJ2-7	.	TRBV12-3/TRBV12-4	TGTGCCAGCAGCCGGACAGGGAACGAGCAGTACTTC	CASSRTGNEQYF
TRBD1	TRBJ2-7	few	TRBV3-1	TGTGCCAGCAGCCCCTTGGGACAGGGGGGCGAGCAGTACTTC	CASSPLGQGGEQYF
.	TRBJ2-1	.	TRBV6-2/TRBV6-3	TGTGCCAGCAGTTGGGACAACTCCTACAATGAGCAGTTCTTC	CASSWDNSYNEQFF
TRBD2	TRBJ2-4	.	TRBV4-3	TGCGCCAGCAGCCAAGATGTCGGCCCGGGACTAGCGGATACGGTTCAGTACTTC	CASSQDVGPGLADTVQYF
.	TRBJ2-5	.	TRBV7-2	TGTGCCAGCAGCTTAGCCAAGACAGCGACGGTTCAAGAGACCCAGTACTTC	CASSLAKTATVQETQYF
.	TRBJ2-3	.	TRBV4-2	TGTGCCAGCAGCCTCTCCAGGGGGACTGGGGAGACAGATACGCAGTATTTT	CASSLSRGTGETDTQYF
TRBD1	TRBJ2-4	few	TRBV2	TGTGCCAGCACCGCGGACAGGGCAGTCTCAAACATTCAGTACTTC	CASTADRAVSNIQYF
TRBD1	TRBJ1-6	.	TRBV6-5	TGTGCCAGCAGTTACTCCGGGACAGCTTTTTACCCCCTCCACTTT	CASSYSGTAFYPLHF
TRBD2	TRBJ2-2	.	TRBV5-1	TGCGCCAGCAGCTTAGCTAGCGGGAGCGGGGAGCTGTTTTTT	CASSLASGSGELFF
TRBD2	TRBJ2-1	few	TRBV12-3/TRBV12-4	TGTGCCAGCAGTAAAATCGCCCGAGCGGGAGAGACATGCAATGGGCAGTTCTTC	CASSKIARAGETCNGQFF
TRBD1	TRBJ2-1	few	TRBV29-1	TGCAGCGTCGGACAGGGGGCCGATGAGCAGTTCTTC	CSVGQGADEQFF
.	TRBJ2-4	few	TRBV3-1	TGTGCCAGCAGCCAAGTCAAGGGGCTAGCCAAAAACATTCAGTACTTC	CASSQVKGLAKNIQYF
.	TRBJ2-5	few	TRBV7-7	TGTGCTAGCAGCTCGGGAGTTCAAGAGACCCAGTACTTC	CASSSGVQETQYF
.	TRBJ2-7	.	TRBV3-1	TGTGCCAGCAGCCAAGGATTTGCGGAGACCTACGAGCAGTACTTC	CASSQGFAETYEQYF
TRBD1	TRBJ2-1	many	TRBV6-4	TGTGCCAGCAGTCCCCGGGGACAGGAAGCGCGGAATGAGCAGTTCTTC	CASSPRGQEARNEQFF
.	TRBJ1-5	once	TRBV20-1	TGCAGTGCAGGGGTGGCTAGGGCAGCCAAGAATCAGCCCCAGCATTTT	CSAGVARAAKNQPQHF
.	TRBJ1-4	few	TRBV27	TGTACCAGCAGTGACAGATTCAATGAAAAACTGTTTTTT	CTSSDRFNEKLFF
TRBD1	TRBJ2-5	few	TRBV7-9	TGTGCCAGCAGCTTATTTGGGGGACAGAAAGAGACCCAGTACTTC	CASSLFGGQKETQYF
.	TRBJ2-5	.	TRBV5-1	TGCGCCAGCAGCTTAGGGATGCAAGAGACCCAGTACTTC	CASSLGMQETQYF
.	TRBJ2-1	.	TRBV20-1	TGCAGTGCTAGTTTTGACGTTCGCCATGAGCAGTTCTTC	CSASFDVRHEQFF
TRBD1	TRBJ1-2	few	TRBV2	TGTGCCAGCAGGGACAGGGGGCCTCTCTATGGCTACACCTTC	CASRDRGPLYGYTF
.	TRBJ2-1	few	TRBV20-1	TGCAGTGCAACGGGACTCCCGGGGAATGAGCAGTTCTTC	CSATGLPGNEQFF
.	TRBJ2-1	once	TRBV12-3/TRBV12-4	TGTGCCAGCAGATCTATAGGGGAGCAGTTCTTC	CASRSIGEQFF